This T cell receptor (beta chain) was sequenced during a study of T cell responses to AZD1222 COVID-19 vaccine. Study-level points and caveats: Donors skewed white British and female; clonal diversity was possibly underestimated. No day 14 peak samples; only post-peak repertoires were characterized. Spike regions recognized by vaccine-associated CD4 TCRs spanned the protein, led by 160-218 and 743-854. After two AZD1222 doses, spike-specific TCR breadth and depth rose versus day 0.

Sequenced by immunoSEQ multiplex PCR; TCRdb stores in-frame clones only, minus some. The table records 65,000 to 85,000 clones, 84% of them present only once. As concerns this clone: Its target is not known.

The length of the CDR3 is 15 residues. Germline-derived CDR1 and CDR2 are SGDLS and YYNGEE. After removal of 0 bases from V and 6 bases from J, the junction contained 6 bases not matched to a gene. This chain connects TRBV9 to TRBJ2-3, with 8 bases that match TRBD2. The TCR originated in an adult in good health. The starting material was peripheral blood, obtained on day 0 of AZD1222 vaccination. CDR3: CASSVAGGRVDTQYF. The CDR3, as DNA: TGTGCCAGCAGCGTAGCGGGGGGGCGCGTGGATACGCAGTATTTT.